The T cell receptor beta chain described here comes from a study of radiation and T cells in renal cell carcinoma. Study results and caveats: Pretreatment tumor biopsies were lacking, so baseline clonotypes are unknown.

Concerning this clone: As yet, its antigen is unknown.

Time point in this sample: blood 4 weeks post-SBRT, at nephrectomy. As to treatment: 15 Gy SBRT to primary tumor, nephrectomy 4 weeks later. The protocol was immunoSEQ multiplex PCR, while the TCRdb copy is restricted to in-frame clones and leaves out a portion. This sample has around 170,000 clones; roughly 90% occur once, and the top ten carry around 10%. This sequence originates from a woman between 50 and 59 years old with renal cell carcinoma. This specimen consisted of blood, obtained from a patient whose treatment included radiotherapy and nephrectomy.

The CDR3, as DNA: TGTGCCAGTAGTTACAGACAGTCCCGGAACTATGGCTACACCTTC. Protein: CASSYRQSRNYGYTF. The chain employs TRBV19 and TRBJ1-2; tentative D call: TRBD1 (5 bases). V was pared by 5 bases and J by 2 bases, with 15 bases between. This CDR3 has 15 amino acids. CDR1 is LNHDA, CDR2 SQIVND, per germline (reference sequence).